Shown below are 32 T cell receptor beta chains from a single sample sequenced in a study of Graves' ophthalmopathy and Graves' hyperthyroidism. TCR beta CDR3 regions were amplified from RNA transcripts. RT-PCR in the first round used HTBI primers; a second-round multiplex PCR followed. TCRdb itself ran the multiplex PCR reads through MiXCR, one entry per CDR3 protein. The sample has about 1.1 million distinct CDR3 sequences, about 35% seen once. The sequenced material came from peripheral blood or thyroid tissue (not recorded which). The receptors here all came from an adult man with Graves' hyperthyroidism.

In this sample, this clonotype turned up many times. This sequence joins TRBV15 and TRBJ2-5; TRBD1 is a possible D gene (5 bases). CDR3 length: 16 amino acids. Trimming pared 0 bases from V and 3 bases from J, leaving 14 bases between. Germline V gene lookup returns CDR1 LNHNV and CDR2 YYDKDF (reference sequence). For the CDR3, the DNA is TGTGCCACCAGCAGAGAGCAGGGATTATACGAAGAGACCCAGTACTTC. Translating gives CATSREQGLYEETQYF.

Ten or more counts support this clonotype. The chain joins TRBV6-5 to TRBJ1-5; D is perhaps TRBD1 (5 bases). CDR1 and CDR2 from the germline V gene are MNHEY and SVGAGI. V was cut by 2 bases and J by 8 bases, with 10 bases left in between. The CDR3 covers 13 residues. In DNA, the CDR3 is TGTGCCAGCAGTTACATTTTGGGGGAGCCCCAGCATTTT. Translation: CASSYILGEPQHF.

To note about this clonotype: This may stem from a read error, because a much larger clone lies one nucleotide away. The chain is built from TRBV7-2 and TRBJ2-7; 7 bases map to TRBD1. The length of the CDR3 is 16 residues. With V trimmed by 5 bases and J by 6 bases, 16 bases remained unmatched. Germline V CDR1 and CDR2: SGHTA, FQGNSA. CDR3 DNA sequence: TGTGCCAGCAGCCCCCGCCGCCTGACAGGGAGACGCGAGCAGTACTTC. Encoded protein: CASSPRRLTGRREQYF.

This clonotype appeared a few times. This chain links TRBV10-3 with TRBJ1-1; a weak D match, TRBD1 (5 bases). The CDR3 covers 15 residues. Per the germline V gene, CDR1 is ENHRY and CDR2 is SYGVKD. Trimming pared 3 bases from V and 3 bases from J, leaving 14 bases between. In DNA, the CDR3 is TGTGCCATCAGTGAAAAATCAGGGAGATACACTGAAGCTTTCTTT. This translates into CAISEKSGRYTEAFF.

The V and J genes are TRBV9 and TRBJ2-7, with a weak D call TRBD2 (5 bases). V was clipped by 0 bases and J by 0 bases, with 10 bases between them. The CDR3 runs to 15 residues. Germline values: CDR1 SGDLS, CDR2 YYNGEE. CDR3 amino acids: CASSVAPGFSYEQYF. CDR3 nucleotides: TGTGCCAGCAGCGTAGCCCCGGGGTTCTCCTACGAGCAGTACTTC.

This chain links TRBV7-3 with TRBJ1-1; a weak D match, TRBD1 (5 bases). Germline V gene data show CDR1 as SGHTA and CDR2 as FQGTGA. V lost 4 bases and J 8 bases, leaving 17 bases between the germline ends. The CDR3 consists of 14 residues. The CDR3 DNA sequence: TGTGCCAGCAGCTCGGGGCGGGCCCTAGCAGAAGCTTTCTTT. It codes for CASSSGRALAEAFF.

This clonotype has only one observation. The chain employs TRBV29-1 and TRBJ1-2; D is unresolved. Germline CDR1 reads SQVTM; CDR2 reads ANQGSEA. V lost 3 bases to trimming and J lost 3 bases, with 11 bases between them. The length of the CDR3 is 13 residues. CDR3 DNA: TGCAGCGTTGAGGGATCTGTGGACTATGGCTACACCTTC. Translation gives CSVEGSVDYGYTF.

For this clonotype: This likely comes from a read error, as the CDR3 has no conserved phenylalanine or tryptophan at its end. It is unclear where the CDR3 begins or ends on the DNA, so no DNA is shown, and the CDR3 is as TCRdb lists it. The chain recombines TRBV15 with TRBJ1-4; the D segment call TRBD1 is taken from the table without a DNA check. CDR1 LNHNV and CDR2 YYDKDF come from the germline V gene (reference sequence). With termini counted, the CDR3 has 8 amino acids. The CDR3 reads CATSRDRG.

This clonotype was detected only a few times. The V call is TRBV2, the J call TRBJ2-7; D unclear. CDR1 and CDR2 (germline): SNHLY, FYNNEI. The CDR3 consists of 12 residues. The V end lost 5 bases, the J end lost 6 bases, and 11 bases lay between the germline ends. In nucleotides, the CDR3 is TGTGCCAGCAGTTTACGGCTACTCGAGCAGTACTTC. Encoded protein: CASSLRLLEQYF.

This clonotype was counted only a few times. The junction departs from the called germline gene at one end, perhaps through a read error. The chain carries TRBV7-9 and TRBJ2-5, with D perhaps matching TRBD2 (6 bases). The length of the CDR3 is 12 residues. Germline V CDR1 and CDR2: SEHNR, FQNEAQ (reference sequence). The CDR3 protein is CASSYDIGRPFF. The DNA of the CDR3 is TGTGCCAGCAGTTACGATATCGGGAGACCGTTCTTC.

This clonotype was seen a handful of times. The chain recombines TRBV10-3 with TRBJ2-7; 11 bases line up with TRBD2. Unmatched junction bases numbered 4, after V lost 5 bases and J lost 4 bases. Looked up from germline, CDR1 is ENHRY and CDR2 is SYGVKD. The CDR3 is 14 residues long. The CDR3 here is CAISRLAGRYEQYF. The CDR3 DNA reads as TGTGCCATCAGTAGACTAGCGGGACGGTACGAGCAGTACTTC.

At least ten counts were recorded for this clonotype. The rearrangement uses TRBV9 and TRBJ1-1; unclear D gene. CDR3 length equals 13 residues. Trimming pared 0 bases from V and 5 bases from J, leaving 8 bases between. Looked up from germline, CDR1 is SGDLS and CDR2 is YYNGEE. For the CDR3, the DNA is TGTGCCAGCAGCGTAGTCGAAGCGACTGAAGCTTTCTTT. Translation: CASSVVEATEAFF.

This rearrangement joins TRBV7-9 to TRBJ2-7, with D perhaps TRBD1 (6 bases). The V end lost 4 bases, the J end lost 3 bases, and 16 bases lay between the germline ends. Germline V lookup: CDR1 SEHNR, CDR2 FQNEAQ (reference sequence). The CDR3 is made up of 15 amino acids. DNA for the CDR3: TGTGCCAGCAGCTCTCAGGCCGACAGGAGCTACGAGCAGTACTTC. Encoded protein: CASSSQADRSYEQYF.

This chain uses TRBV27 with TRBJ1-2; tentatively, D is TRBD1 (5 bases). This CDR3 has 14 amino acids. Germline values: CDR1 MNHEY, CDR2 SMNVEV (reference sequence). Trimming shortened V by 3 bases and J by 6 bases, and 14 bases separated the two germline ends. The CDR3 protein is CASSFIQGSNGYTF. CDR3 in DNA: TGTGCCAGCAGTTTCATTCAGGGCAGTAATGGCTACACCTTC.

The rearrangement uses TRBV29-1 and TRBJ1-1; D might be TRBD1 (5 bases). Germline CDR1 SQVTM, CDR2 ANQGSEA. V lost 8 bases and J lost 2, with 15 bases in between. This CDR3 spans 13 amino acids. CDR3 sequence (DNA): TGCAGCAGTTACGGGGCGAGCAACACTGAAGCTTTCTTT. It translates to CSSYGASNTEAFF.

With regard to this clonotype: At one of its ends the junction is not consistent with the germline gene, which may arise from a read error. V and J are TRBV29-1 and TRBJ2-2, with D uncertain. The CDR3 is made up of 14 amino acids. CDR1 SQVTM and CDR2 ANQGSEA come from the germline V gene. Here the CDR3 DNA reads TGCAGCGTTGATCGGCCAGAGAACACTGGGGAGCTGTTTTTT. Residues: CSVDRPENTGELFF.

This clonotype was observed at least ten times. This chain uses TRBV20-1 with TRBJ2-7; 11 nucleotides agree with TRBD1. Per the germline V gene, CDR1 is DFQATT and CDR2 is SNEGSKA (reference sequence). CDR3 length: 14 residues. V was pared by 3 bases and J by 12 bases, with 13 bases of the junction left unmatched. DNA of the CDR3: TGCAGTGCTAGTCCCGGGACAGGGGGACGTTCTTCGTACTTC. The encoded protein is CSASPGTGGRSSYF.

Remarks on this clonotype: One end of the junction varies from germline; a read error may be responsible. This chain connects TRBV10-3 to TRBJ2-2, with no clear D. The CDR3 consists of 13 residues. CDR1 and CDR2 from the germline V gene are ENHRY and SYGVKD. The CDR3 DNA reads as TGTGCCAGCAGTTACGGTGGGGCCGGGGAGCTGTTTTTT. It encodes CASSYGGAGELFF.

This clonotype was counted ten times or more. This rearrangement joins TRBV12-3 or TRBV12-4 to TRBJ1-2, with D uncertain. Trimming shortened V by 2 bases and J by 7 bases, and 8 bases separated the two germline ends. The CDR3 totals 12 residues. The CDR3 protein is CASSLTKSGYTF. The DNA of the CDR3 is TGTGCCAGCAGTTTAACAAAATCTGGCTACACCTTC.

This rearrangement joins TRBV7-2 to TRBJ1-1; TRBD1 is a possible D gene (6 bases). This CDR3 has 14 residues. Trimming took 4 bases from V and 2 from J, leaving 11 bases between them. In germline, CDR1 is SGHTA, CDR2 FQGNSA. The CDR3 nucleotides read TGTGCCAGCAGCTGGAGTGGGGGCAACACTGAAGCTTTCTTT. This translates into CASSWSGGNTEAFF.

This clonotype came up many times. J is TRBJ2-7 and V is TRBV5-1, with D unclear. V lost 7 bases and J 1 base, leaving 6 bases between the germline ends. This CDR3 has 11 residues. Germline loops: CDR1 SGHRS, CDR2 YFSETQ. This CDR3 is CASQGSYEQYF. The CDR3 DNA is TGCGCCAGCCAAGGGTCCTACGAGCAGTACTTC. The full variable domain, its missing parts supplied by reference TRBV5-1 and TRBJ2-7, is KAGVTQTPRYLIKTRGQQVTLSCSPISGHRSVSWYQQTPGQGLQFLFEYFSETQRNKGNFPGRFSGRQFSNSRSEMNVSTLELGDSALYLCASQGSYEQYFGPGTRLTVT.

A word on this clonotype: Germline and junction disagree at one end, which may indicate a read error. V and J are TRBV10-2 and TRBJ1-2; 8 bases are shared with TRBD1. The CDR3 spans 18 residues. Germline CDR1 is WSHSY and CDR2 is SAAADI. This chain's CDR3 is CASSYQTGTGQGGRGYTF. CDR3 coding DNA: TGTGCCAGCAGTTACCAAACCGGGACAGGACAGGGAGGTCGGGGCTACACCTTC.

Turning to this clonotype: A read error may explain this, as a much larger clone is one base away. The chain has TRBV10-3 and TRBJ2-2; no reliable D call. CDR1 and CDR2 (germline): ENHRY, SYGVKD. This CDR3 has 12 amino acids. The CDR3 DNA reads TGTGCCAGCAGTACCCCGGGCGGGGAGCTGTTTTTT. This sequence encodes CASSTPGGELFF.

V is TRBV29-1 and J is TRBJ2-1, with TRBD2 as a possible D gene (5 bases). The ends were cut back, 7 bases at V and 9 bases at J, with 10 bases in the middle. The CDR3 totals 10 residues. Germline-derived CDR1 and CDR2 are SQVTM and ANQGSEA. Here the CDR3 DNA reads TGCAGCGCTGGGCGGGCTGAGCAGTTCTTC. This gives the protein CSAGRAEQFF.

This clonotype came up a few times. The chain couples TRBV4-1 to TRBJ1-4; maybe TRBD1 (5 bases). V was trimmed by 2 bases and J by 3 bases, leaving 10 bases between them. Germline V lookup: CDR1 MGHRA, CDR2 YSYEKL. This CDR3 comprises 15 residues. The chain's CDR3 is CASSQLGGPNEKLFF. Here the CDR3 DNA reads TGCGCCAGCAGCCAACTCGGGGGTCCTAATGAAAAACTGTTTTTT.

The chain has TRBV5-8 and TRBJ1-4; D is unclear. The CDR3 runs 16 residues. V lost 2 bases, J lost 7 bases, and 18 bases lay in between. The germline V gene encodes CDR1 SGHTS and CDR2 YDEGEE. CDR3 region: CASSLLTGLSTEKLFF. DNA for the CDR3: TGTGCCAGCAGCTTACTGACTGGTCTTTCGACTGAAAAACTGTTTTTT.

This chain joins TRBV14 and TRBJ2-5; tentative D call: TRBD1 (5 bases). Trimming shortened V by 4 bases and J by 5 bases, and 14 bases separated the two germline ends. Germline assignment: CDR1 SGHDN and CDR2 FVKESK. The CDR3 has 14 amino acids. The CDR3 here is CASSRRVKGETQYF. DNA for the CDR3: TGTGCCAGCAGCCGAAGGGTAAAGGGGGAGACCCAGTACTTC.

The chain has TRBV14 and TRBJ1-5; no definite D call. Germline loops: CDR1 SGHDN, CDR2 FVKESK. The CDR3 covers 11 residues. The V gene lost 11 bases and the J gene lost 5 bases, with 10 bases spanning the gap. The CDR3 nucleotides are TGTGCCGGGCAGGCCCATCAGCCCCAGCATTTT. Its translation is CAGQAHQPQHF.

The chain links TRBV10-2 to TRBJ1-2; D is perhaps TRBD1 (5 bases). Germline assignment: CDR1 WSHSY and CDR2 SAAADI. V was pared by 2 bases and J by 7 bases, with 11 bases between. The CDR3 spans 13 residues. The CDR3 DNA reads TGCGCCAGCAGTGAGCCGGACACTCGTGGCTACACCTTC. It codes for CASSEPDTRGYTF.

This clonotype was recorded at least ten times. This chain joins TRBV5-1 and TRBJ1-1; D uncertain. The CDR3 sequence is 16 residues long. The germline gives CDR1 SGHRS, CDR2 YFSETQ. With 0 bases removed from V and 4 bases from J, the gap between germline ends came to 16 bases. The CDR3 DNA sequence: TGCGCCAGCAGCTTGGCCTGGGTCCTCGGTGGCACTGAAGCTTTCTTT. As protein: CASSLAWVLGGTEAFF.

This clonotype appeared many times. The rearrangement uses TRBV29-1 and TRBJ1-2, with D maybe TRBD1 (6 bases). This CDR3 has 13 amino acids. The V gene's germline CDR1 is SQVTM and CDR2 ANQGSEA. Deletions cut 0 bases from V and 10 bases from J, with 15 bases between. The CDR3 sequence: CSVEDLDRIHYTF. For the CDR3, the DNA is TGCAGCGTTGAAGATCTGGACAGAATACACTACACCTTC.

Turning to this clonotype: A much larger clone differs from this one at a single base, so this may be a read error. V gene TRBV7-9 combines with J gene TRBJ1-5, with TRBD1 as a possible D gene (5 bases). The CDR3 length is 15 residues. Germline-derived CDR1 and CDR2 are SEHNR and FQNEAQ (reference sequence). V lost 6 bases and J lost 3, with 15 bases in between. This CDR3 is CASSDPGLPNQPQHF. CDR3 coding DNA: TGTGCCAGCAGTGACCCGGGACTCCCCAATCAGCCCCAGCATTTT.